This TCR beta chain was captured by sequencing in a study of technical replicates of blood from a few donors. Only in-frame clones appear in the TCRdb table, and some are missing; sequencing was by immunoSEQ multiplex PCR. The sample lists around 89,000 clones, 94% seen once, with 0.24% in the top ten. Germline V gives CDR1 MDHEN, CDR2 SYDVKM. V lost 3 bases, J lost 5 bases, and 3 bases stayed unmatched. The CDR3 extends over 14 amino acids. This clonotype was sampled from a human donor in good health. The chain employs TRBV28 and TRBJ2-2; 7 bases match TRBD1. The sample taken for sequencing was T cells isolated from PBMCs. CDR3 sequence (DNA): TGTGCCAGCAGTTTTGGCAGGGGGACCGGGGAGCTGTTTTTT. Its translation is CASSFGRGTGELFF.